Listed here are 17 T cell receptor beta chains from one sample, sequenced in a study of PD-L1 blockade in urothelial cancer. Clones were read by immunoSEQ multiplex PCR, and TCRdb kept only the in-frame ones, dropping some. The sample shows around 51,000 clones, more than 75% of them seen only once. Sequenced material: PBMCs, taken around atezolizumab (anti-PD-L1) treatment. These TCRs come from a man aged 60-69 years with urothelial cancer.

The CDR3 sequence is CASSQTTPSTDTQYF. The CDR3 nucleotides read TGTGCCAGTAGTCAGACAACCCCCAGCACAGATACGCAGTATTTT. The chain joins TRBV19 to TRBJ2-3, with D unclear. The CDR3 is 15 amino acids. V was pared by 5 bases and J by 0 bases, with 12 bases between. Germline CDR1 LNHDA, CDR2 SQIVND (reference sequence).

The CDR3 sequence is CASSPRLAGGTDTQYF. The CDR3 DNA follows: TGTGCCAGCAGCCCCCGGCTAGCGGGGGGCACAGATACGCAGTATTTT. V gene TRBV28 combines with J gene TRBJ2-3, with 10 bases that match TRBD2. Trimming removed 6 bases from V and 1 base from J; junction bases left unmatched: 7. This CDR3 is 16 amino acids long. The V gene's germline CDR1 is MDHEN and CDR2 SYDVKM.

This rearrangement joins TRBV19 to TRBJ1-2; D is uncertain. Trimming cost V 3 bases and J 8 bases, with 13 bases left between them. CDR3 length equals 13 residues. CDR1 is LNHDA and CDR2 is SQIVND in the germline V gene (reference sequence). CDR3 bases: TGTGCCAGTAGTATGGCGTTTGGGAGAGGCTACACCTTC. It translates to CASSMAFGRGYTF.

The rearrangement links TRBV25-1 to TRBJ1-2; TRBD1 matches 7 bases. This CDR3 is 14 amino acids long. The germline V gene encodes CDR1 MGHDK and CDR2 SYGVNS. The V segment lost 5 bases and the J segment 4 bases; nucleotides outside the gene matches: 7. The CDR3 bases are TGTGCCAGCAGTATAACAGGGGAGGTCTATGGCTACACCTTC. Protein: CASSITGEVYGYTF.

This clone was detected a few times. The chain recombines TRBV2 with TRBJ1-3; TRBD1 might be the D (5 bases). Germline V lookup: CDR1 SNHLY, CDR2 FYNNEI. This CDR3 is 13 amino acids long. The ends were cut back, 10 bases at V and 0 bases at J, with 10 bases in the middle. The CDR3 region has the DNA TGTGCCACTCGACAGTACTCTGGAAACACCATATATTTT. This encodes CATRQYSGNTIYF.

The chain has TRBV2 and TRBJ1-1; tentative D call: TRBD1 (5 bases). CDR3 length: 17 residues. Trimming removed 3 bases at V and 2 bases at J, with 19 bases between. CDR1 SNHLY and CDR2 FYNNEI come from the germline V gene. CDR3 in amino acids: CASSEYRQGSFNTEAFF. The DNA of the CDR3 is TGTGCCAGCAGTGAGTACCGTCAGGGTTCATTCAACACTGAAGCTTTCTTT.

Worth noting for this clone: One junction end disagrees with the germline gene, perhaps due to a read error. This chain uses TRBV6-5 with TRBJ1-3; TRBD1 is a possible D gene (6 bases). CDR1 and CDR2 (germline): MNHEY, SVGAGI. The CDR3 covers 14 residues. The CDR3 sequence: CATSRTDSGNTIYF. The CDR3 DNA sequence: TGTGCCACCAGTAGGACAGACTCTGGAAACACCATATATTTT.

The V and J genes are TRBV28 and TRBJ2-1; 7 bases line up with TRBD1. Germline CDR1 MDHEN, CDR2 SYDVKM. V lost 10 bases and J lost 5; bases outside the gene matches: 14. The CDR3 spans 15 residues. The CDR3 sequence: CAIETGPKANNEQFF. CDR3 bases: TGTGCCATCGAGACAGGGCCTAAAGCTAACAATGAGCAGTTCTTC.

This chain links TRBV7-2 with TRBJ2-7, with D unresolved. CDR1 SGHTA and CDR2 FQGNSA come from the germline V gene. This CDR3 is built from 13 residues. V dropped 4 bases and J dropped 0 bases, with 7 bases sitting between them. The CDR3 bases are TGTGCCAGCAGCTCCCGGGTCTCCTACGAGCAGTACTTC. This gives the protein CASSSRVSYEQYF. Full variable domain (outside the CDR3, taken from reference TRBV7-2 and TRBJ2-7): GAGVSQSPSNKVTEKGKDVELRCDPISGHTALYWYRQSLGQGLEFLIYFQGNSAPDKSGLPSDRFSAERTGGSVSTLTIQRTQQEDSAVYLCASSSRVSYEQYFGPGTRLTVT.

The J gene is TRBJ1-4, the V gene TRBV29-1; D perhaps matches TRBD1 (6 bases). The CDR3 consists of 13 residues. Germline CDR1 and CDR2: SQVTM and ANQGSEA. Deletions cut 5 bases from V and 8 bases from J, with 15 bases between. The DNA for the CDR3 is TGCAGCGTTAAGAGGACAGTATTGGAAAAACTGTTTTTT. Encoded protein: CSVKRTVLEKLFF.

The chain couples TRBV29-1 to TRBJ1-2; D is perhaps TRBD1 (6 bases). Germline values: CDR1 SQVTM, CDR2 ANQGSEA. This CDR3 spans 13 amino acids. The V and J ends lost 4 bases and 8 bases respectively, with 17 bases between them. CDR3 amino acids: CSVGLRGARGYTF. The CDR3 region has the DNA TGCAGCGTTGGACTGCGGGGGGCTCGGGGCTACACCTTC.

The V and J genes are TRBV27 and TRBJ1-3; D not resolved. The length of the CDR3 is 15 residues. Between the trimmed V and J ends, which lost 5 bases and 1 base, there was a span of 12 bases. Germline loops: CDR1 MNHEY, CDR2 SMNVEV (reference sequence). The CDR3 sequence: CASSPRSLSGNTIYF. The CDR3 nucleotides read TGTGCCAGCAGTCCCAGGTCGCTTTCTGGAAACACCATATATTTT.

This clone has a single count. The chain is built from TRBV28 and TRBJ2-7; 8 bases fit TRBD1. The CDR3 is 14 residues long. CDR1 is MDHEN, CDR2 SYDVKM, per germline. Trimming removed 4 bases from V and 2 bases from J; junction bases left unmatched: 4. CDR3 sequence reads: CASSSTGVAYEQYF. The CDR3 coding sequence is TGTGCCAGCAGTTCGACAGGGGTGGCCTACGAGCAGTACTTC.

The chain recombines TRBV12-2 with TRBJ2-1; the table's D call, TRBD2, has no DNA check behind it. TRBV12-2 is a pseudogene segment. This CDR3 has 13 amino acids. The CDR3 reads CASRFLTGNEQFF. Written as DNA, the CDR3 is TGTGCAAGTCGCTTCCTGACGGGCAATGAGCAGTTCTTC.

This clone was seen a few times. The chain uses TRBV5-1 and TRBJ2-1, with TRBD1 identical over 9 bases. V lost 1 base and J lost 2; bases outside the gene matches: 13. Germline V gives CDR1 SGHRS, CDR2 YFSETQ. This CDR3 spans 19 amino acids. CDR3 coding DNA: TGCGCCAGCAGCTTGTTAACAGGGGGCATGGTGGGGGCCTACAATGAGCAGTTCTTC. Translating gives CASSLLTGGMVGAYNEQFF.

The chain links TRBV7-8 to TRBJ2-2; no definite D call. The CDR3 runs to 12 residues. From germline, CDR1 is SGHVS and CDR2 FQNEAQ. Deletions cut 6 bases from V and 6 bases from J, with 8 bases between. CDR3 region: CASRKSPGELFF. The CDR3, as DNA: TGTGCCAGCAGGAAAAGCCCCGGGGAGCTGTTTTTT.

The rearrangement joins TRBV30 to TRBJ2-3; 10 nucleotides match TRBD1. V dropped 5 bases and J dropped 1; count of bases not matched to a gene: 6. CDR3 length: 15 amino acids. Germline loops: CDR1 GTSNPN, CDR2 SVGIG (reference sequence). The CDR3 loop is CAWHPGTGGTDTQYF. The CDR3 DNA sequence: TGTGCCTGGCACCCCGGGACAGGGGGCACAGATACGCAGTATTTT. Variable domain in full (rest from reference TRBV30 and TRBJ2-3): SQTIHQWPATLVQPVGSPLSLECTVEGTSNPNLYWYRQAAGRGLQLLFYSVGIGQISSEVPQNLSASRPQDRQFILSSKKLLLSDSGFYLCAWHPGTGGTDTQYFGPGTRLTVL.